Listed here is a single T cell receptor (beta chain). Trimming took 7 bases from V and 4 from J, leaving 22 bases between them. Germline V gene data show CDR1 as GTSNPN and CDR2 as SVGIG (reference sequence). The CDR3 totals 15 residues. This record belongs to a study of cytomegalovirus exposure and HLA in healthy donors. Study-wide context: Roughly 80 million unique TCRs from HLA-typed donors made up an early data release.

The study ran its PCR with 60 Vbeta and 13 Jbeta primers. Measured with immunoSEQ multiplex PCR; TCRdb has only the in-frame clones, and not every one. The sample has over 150,000 clones; 75% to 85% are singletons. The chain combines TRBV30 with TRBJ1-2; D not certain. This TCR came from a woman between 45 and 65 years old in good health and CMV-seropositive. Sequenced: PBMCs. The CDR3 DNA reads TGTGCCTATAACCCCCCAGGCTTTCGATCCTATGGCTACACCTTC. Its translation is CAYNPPGFRSYGYTF.